This record concerns one T cell receptor (beta chain) sequence. Its antigen remains unidentified. This sample is drawn from a study of CD8+ T cells in alopecia areata. Study-wide context: The study gave treated patients oral tofacitinib at 5 to 10 mg twice daily. The study's findings and limits: In lesional scalp, particularly from alopecia totalis/universalis, clonality was higher than in normal scalp. Scalp sequencing captures resident alphabeta T cells of normal skin too.

Lesional scalp punch biopsies and peripheral blood were collected from alopecia areata patients. Germline values: CDR1 SGHTA, CDR2 FQGNSA. This CDR3 has 18 amino acids. V trimming: 5 bases; J trimming: 3 bases; junction bases outside the gene matches: 15. Extracted RNA was reverse transcribed into cDNA, the sequencing template. Here immunoSEQ multiplex PCR was the method, and the copy in TCRdb shows in-frame clones only, minus some. The table records around 50,000 clones, about 96% of them present only once. The rearrangement links TRBV7-2 to TRBJ2-3; 9 bases fit TRBD2. The specimen was CD8+ T cells sorted from blood, collected at week 0. The TCR was taken from a human donor with alopecia areata. Here the CDR3 reads CASSLGLALMFRTDTQYF. DNA of the CDR3: TGTGCCAGCAGCCTGGGACTAGCTCTAATGTTTCGTACAGATACGCAGTATTTT. Full variable domain (remainder filled in from reference TRBV7-2 and TRBJ2-3): GAGVSQSPSNKVTEKGKDVELRCDPISGHTALYWYRQSLGQGLEFLIYFQGNSAPDKSGLPSDRFSAERTGGSVSTLTIQRTQQEDSAVYLCASSLGLALMFRTDTQYFGPGTRLTVL.